Shown below are 12 T cell receptor beta chains from a single sample sequenced in a study of blood T cell repertoires in COVID-19. The table came from immunoSEQ multiplex PCR; TCRdb's copy has only in-frame clones and leaves some out. Seen here are 150,000 to 200,000 clones, around 81% observed once, and the top ten hold approximately 10%. Sequencing was performed on peripheral blood. These receptors were taken from a man aged 60 to 75 with active or convalescent COVID-19.

This clone is a singleton in its sample. The chain combines TRBV6-5 with TRBJ2-7, with D perhaps matching TRBD2 (5 bases). The germline V gene encodes CDR1 MNHEY and CDR2 SVGAGI. This CDR3 contains 11 residues. Trimming took 6 bases from V and 2 from J, leaving 5 bases between them. The CDR3 bases are TGTGCCAGCAGGGAGGCCTACGAGCAGTACTTC. Translating gives CASREAYEQYF.

V is TRBV5-4 and J is TRBJ2-7, with 11 positions matching TRBD2. CDR1 is SGHNT, CDR2 YYREEE, per germline (reference sequence). The CDR3 is 15 residues long. V shed 6 bases and J 3 bases; nucleotides not matched to a gene: 8. CDR3 DNA: TGTGCCAGCAAGACTTACACTAGCGGGAGCTACGAGCAGTACTTC. This codes for CASKTYTSGSYEQYF.

The rearrangement uses TRBV2 and TRBJ2-1; 7 bases line up with TRBD1. The CDR3 has 15 amino acids. Per germline, CDR1 SNHLY and CDR2 FYNNEI. V lost 3 bases and J lost 7; bases outside the gene matches: 9. In DNA, the CDR3 is TGTGCCAGCAGTGACGCAGGGGGAGTATCGAATGAGCAGTTCTTC. Amino acid sequence: CASSDAGGVSNEQFF.

The chain recombines TRBV7-3 with TRBJ2-7; 14 bases line up with TRBD2. Germline V CDR1 and CDR2: SGHTA, FQGTGA. The CDR3 has 19 residues. The V and J ends lost 2 bases and 3 bases, in that order; junction bases with no gene match: 12. The CDR3 region is CASSLAGTSGGLLVYEQYF. CDR3 bases: TGTGCCAGCAGCTTAGCCGGGACTAGCGGGGGACTTTTGGTCTACGAGCAGTACTTC.

This clone was found a few times. This rearrangement joins TRBV3-1 (or the pseudogene TRBV3-2) to TRBJ2-1; 7 nucleotides match TRBD2. This CDR3 contains 17 residues. In germline, CDR1 is LGHDT, CDR2 YNNKEL (reference sequence). V lost 0 bases to trimming and J lost 7 bases; unmatched junction nucleotides: 12. CDR3 sequence: CASSQDRLAVVLNEQFF. CDR3 sequence (DNA): TGTGCCAGCAGCCAAGATCGGCTAGCGGTGGTATTGAATGAGCAGTTCTTC.

V gene TRBV5-1 combines with J gene TRBJ1-1; 10 nucleotides agree with TRBD1. The CDR3 covers 13 residues. After removal of 7 bases from V and 1 base from J, the junction contained 1 base not matched to a gene. Germline V CDR1 and CDR2: SGHRS, YFSETQ. CDR3 sequence (DNA): TGCGCCAGCGGACAGGGGGGGAACACTGAAGCTTTCTTT. The encoded protein is CASGQGGNTEAFF.

V usage is TRBV18 and J usage is TRBJ2-7, with TRBD2 identical over 8 bases. CDR1 KGHSH and CDR2 LQKENI come from the germline V gene. After removal of 4 bases from V and 1 base from J, the junction contained 3 bases not matched to a gene. The CDR3 consists of 14 residues. CDR3 DNA sequence: TGTGCCAGCTCACTCGAGCGGGGGTCCTACGAGCAGTACTTC. Translated: CASSLERGSYEQYF.

This clone was detected a few times. This chain joins TRBV18 and TRBJ2-3; a weak D match, TRBD1 (5 bases). CDR3 length equals 14 residues. Germline-derived CDR1 and CDR2 are KGHSH and LQKENI. V lost 6 bases and J 0 bases, leaving 10 bases between the germline ends. Here the CDR3 DNA reads TGTGCCAGCTCCCCAACAGGAAGCACAGATACGCAGTATTTT. It codes for CASSPTGSTDTQYF.

The J gene is TRBJ2-1, the V gene TRBV19; D is unclear. This CDR3 spans 15 amino acids. The germline gives CDR1 LNHDA, CDR2 SQIVND (reference sequence). Trimming removed 4 bases from V and 1 base from J, with 11 bases in between. In DNA, the CDR3 is TGTGCCAGTAGTAGGGCAGAAAAATCCTACAATGAGCAGTTCTTC. Its protein product is CASSRAEKSYNEQFF. The whole variable domain, filled in from reference TRBV19 and TRBJ2-1, reads DGGITQSPKYLFRKEGQNVTLSCEQNLNHDAMYWYRQDPGQGLRLIYYSQIVNDFQKGDIAEGYSVSREKKESFPLTVTSAQKNPTAFYLCASSRAEKSYNEQFFGPGTRLTVL.

The J gene is TRBJ2-7, the V gene TRBV12-3 or TRBV12-4; no firm D call. V shed 2 bases and J shed 4 bases, with 9 bases lying between them. This CDR3 comprises 13 residues. CDR3 nucleotide sequence: TGTGCCAGCAGTTTAAACCGGCGGTACGAGCAGTACTTC. Its protein product is CASSLNRRYEQYF.

The chain carries TRBV2 and TRBJ1-1; 8 bases fit TRBD1. The CDR3 loop spans 15 amino acids. V lost 3 bases and J lost 5; bases outside the gene matches: 8. Germline V gene data show CDR1 as SNHLY and CDR2 as FYNNEI. The CDR3 nucleotides read TGTGCCAGCAGTGACAGGGGGCTTTTTGGGACTGAAGCTTTCTTT. Its translation is CASSDRGLFGTEAFF.

This chain connects TRBV3-1 (or the pseudogene TRBV3-2) to TRBJ1-2; weak D call: TRBD1 (6 bases). The CDR3 totals 11 residues. CDR1 LGHDT and CDR2 YNNKEL come from the germline V gene (reference sequence). The V and J ends lost 3 bases and 11 bases respectively, with 10 bases between them. The CDR3 sequence is CASSQEDRYTF. CDR3 in DNA: TGTGCCAGCAGCCAGGAAGACAGGTACACCTTC.